This note documents a single TCR beta chain sequence. The antigen is unknown. These data come from a study of lymphopenia after photon versus proton radiotherapy. Study-level results: Better survival with proton therapy was suggested as possible, not demonstrated. Post-nadir TCR diversity decline inversely tracked overall survival among those who died. Under photons, naive T cells and diversity fell while effector/memory populations rose. Oligoclonal CD8+ Temra expansion after nadir drove photon patients' diversity drop.

TCRdb's copy holds only in-frame clones and misses some; the assay was immunoSEQ multiplex PCR. The sample includes approximately 66,000 clones, approximately 86% of them seen just once. Trimming cost V 8 bases and J 4 bases, with 15 bases left between them. CDR1 is SNHLY and CDR2 is FYNNEI in the germline V gene. The CDR3 loop spans 14 amino acids. This sample comprised peripheral blood, obtained from a patient treated with photon-based radiotherapy. This rearrangement joins TRBV2 to TRBJ2-1; D is unresolved. The clonotype comes from a man aged 35-49 years with gastric cancer. Written as DNA, the CDR3 is TGTGCCAGCCTCTTATCGACAATTTACAATGAGCAGTTCTTC. Translation gives CASLLSTIYNEQFF.